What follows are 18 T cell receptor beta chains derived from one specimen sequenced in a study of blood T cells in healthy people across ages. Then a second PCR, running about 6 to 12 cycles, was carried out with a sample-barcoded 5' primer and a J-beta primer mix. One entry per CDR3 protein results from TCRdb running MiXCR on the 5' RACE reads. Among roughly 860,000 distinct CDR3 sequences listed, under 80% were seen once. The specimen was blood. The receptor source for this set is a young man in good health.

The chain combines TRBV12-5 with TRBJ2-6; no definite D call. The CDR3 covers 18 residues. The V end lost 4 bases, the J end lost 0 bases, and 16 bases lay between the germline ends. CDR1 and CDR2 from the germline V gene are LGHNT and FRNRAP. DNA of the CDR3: TGTGCTAGTGGTTGGGGTGGAGACCGCAACTCTGGGGCCAACGTCCTGACTTTC. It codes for CASGWGGDRNSGANVLTF.

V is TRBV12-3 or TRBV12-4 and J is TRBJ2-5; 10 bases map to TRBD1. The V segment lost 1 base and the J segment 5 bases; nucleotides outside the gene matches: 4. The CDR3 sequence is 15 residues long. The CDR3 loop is CASSLGDRGRETQYF. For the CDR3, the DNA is TGTGCCAGCAGTTTAGGAGACAGGGGGCGGGAGACCCAGTACTTC.

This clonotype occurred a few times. The CDR3 DNA follows: TGTGCCAGCGGAACCGGGACCGCCAAAAACATTCAGTACTTC. This encodes CASGTGTAKNIQYF. This chain joins TRBV12-3 or TRBV12-4 and TRBJ2-4; the D call may be TRBD1 or TRBD2 (5 bases each). The V and J ends lost 8 bases and 1 base respectively, with 12 bases between them. The CDR3 runs to 14 residues.

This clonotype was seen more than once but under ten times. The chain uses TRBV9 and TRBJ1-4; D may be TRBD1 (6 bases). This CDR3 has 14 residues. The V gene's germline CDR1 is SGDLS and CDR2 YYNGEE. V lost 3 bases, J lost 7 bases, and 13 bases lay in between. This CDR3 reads CASSEGHGGEKLFF. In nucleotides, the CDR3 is TGTGCCAGCAGCGAGGGACATGGTGGTGAAAAACTGTTTTTT.

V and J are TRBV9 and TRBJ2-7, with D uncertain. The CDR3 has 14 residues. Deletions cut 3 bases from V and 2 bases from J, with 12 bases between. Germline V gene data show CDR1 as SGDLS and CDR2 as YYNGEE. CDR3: CASSATHSTYEQYF. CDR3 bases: TGTGCCAGCAGCGCCACCCACTCAACCTACGAGCAGTACTTC.

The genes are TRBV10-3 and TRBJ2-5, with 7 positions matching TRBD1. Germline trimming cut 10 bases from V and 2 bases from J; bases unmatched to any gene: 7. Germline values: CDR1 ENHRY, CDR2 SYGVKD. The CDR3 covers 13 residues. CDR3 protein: CATLRGQQETQYF. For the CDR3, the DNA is TGTGCCACCTTGAGGGGGCAGCAAGAGACCCAGTACTTC.

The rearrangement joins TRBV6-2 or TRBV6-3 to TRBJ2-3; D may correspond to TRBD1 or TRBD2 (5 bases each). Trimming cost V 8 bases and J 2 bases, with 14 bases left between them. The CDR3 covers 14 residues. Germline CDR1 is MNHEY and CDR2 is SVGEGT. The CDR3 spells CASSGTRSTDTQYF. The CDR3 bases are TGTGCCAGCTCCGGGACCCGGTCCACAGATACGCAGTATTTT.

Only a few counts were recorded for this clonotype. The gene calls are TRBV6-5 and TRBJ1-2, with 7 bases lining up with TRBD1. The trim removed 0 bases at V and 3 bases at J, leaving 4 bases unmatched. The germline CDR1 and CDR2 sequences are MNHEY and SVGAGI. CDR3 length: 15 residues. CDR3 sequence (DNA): TGTGCCAGCAGTTACTCGGGTCAGGGGGACTATGGCTACACCTTC. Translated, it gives CASSYSGQGDYGYTF.

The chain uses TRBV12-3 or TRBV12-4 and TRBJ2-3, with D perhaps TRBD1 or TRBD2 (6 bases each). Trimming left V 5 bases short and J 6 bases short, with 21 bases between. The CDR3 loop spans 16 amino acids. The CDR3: CASSQRGAGLADTQYF. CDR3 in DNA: TGTGCCAGCAGTCAGAGGGGGGCCGGATTAGCGGATACGCAGTATTTT.

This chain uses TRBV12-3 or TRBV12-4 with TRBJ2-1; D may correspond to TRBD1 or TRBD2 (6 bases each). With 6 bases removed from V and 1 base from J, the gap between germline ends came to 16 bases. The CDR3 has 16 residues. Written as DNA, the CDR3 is TGTGCCAGCAGCCTACCCAGGGGAGGATCCTACAATGAGCAGTTCTTC. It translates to CASSLPRGGSYNEQFF.

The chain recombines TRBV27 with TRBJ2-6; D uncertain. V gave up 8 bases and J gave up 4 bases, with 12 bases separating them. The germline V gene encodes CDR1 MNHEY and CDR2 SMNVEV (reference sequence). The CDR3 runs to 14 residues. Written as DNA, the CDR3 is TGTGCCAGCGGCCACGTTTCCGGGGCCAACGTCCTGACTTTC. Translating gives CASGHVSGANVLTF.

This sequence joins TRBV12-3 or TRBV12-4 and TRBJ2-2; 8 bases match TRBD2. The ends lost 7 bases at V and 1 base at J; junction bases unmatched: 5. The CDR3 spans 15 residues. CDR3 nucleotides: TGTGCCAGCACTCCTCTAGCGGGGAACACCGGGGAGCTGTTTTTT. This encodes CASTPLAGNTGELFF.

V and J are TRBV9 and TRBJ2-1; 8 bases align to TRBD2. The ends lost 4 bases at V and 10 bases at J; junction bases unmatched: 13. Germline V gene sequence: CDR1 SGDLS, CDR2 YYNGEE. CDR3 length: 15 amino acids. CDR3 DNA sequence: TGTGCCAGCAGCTCTCGGGGGGGCAGCGGATACGAGCAGTTCTTC. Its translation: CASSSRGGSGYEQFF.

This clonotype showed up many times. CDR3 DNA sequence: TGCGCCAGCAGTCCAGGGACTGGGGCCAACGTCCTGACTTTC. It yields the protein CASSPGTGANVLTF. The rearrangement uses TRBV5-1 and TRBJ2-6, with D perhaps TRBD1 (5 bases). Germline lookup yields CDR1 SGHRS and CDR2 YFSETQ. The length of the CDR3 is 14 residues. Trimming removed 5 bases from V and 2 bases from J, with 8 bases in between. The variable domain in full, with the rest retrieved from reference TRBV5-1 and TRBJ2-6, is KAGVTQTPRYLIKTRGQQVTLSCSPISGHRSVSWYQQTPGQGLQFLFEYFSETQRNKGNFPGRFSGRQFSNSRSEMNVSTLELGDSALYLCASSPGTGANVLTFGAGSRLTVL.

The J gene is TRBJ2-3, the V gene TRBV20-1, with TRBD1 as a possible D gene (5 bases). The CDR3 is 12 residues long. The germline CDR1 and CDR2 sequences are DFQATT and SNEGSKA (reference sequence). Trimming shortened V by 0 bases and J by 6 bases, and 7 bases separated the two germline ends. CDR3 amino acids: CSARESGDTQYF. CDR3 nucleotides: TGCAGTGCTAGAGAGTCAGGGGATACGCAGTATTTT.

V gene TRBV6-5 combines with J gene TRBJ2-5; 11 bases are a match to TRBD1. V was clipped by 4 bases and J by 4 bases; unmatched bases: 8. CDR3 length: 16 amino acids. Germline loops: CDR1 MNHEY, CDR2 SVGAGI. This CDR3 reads CASSFGQGASRETQYF. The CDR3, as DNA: TGTGCCAGCAGTTTCGGACAGGGGGCTAGTCGAGAGACCCAGTACTTC.

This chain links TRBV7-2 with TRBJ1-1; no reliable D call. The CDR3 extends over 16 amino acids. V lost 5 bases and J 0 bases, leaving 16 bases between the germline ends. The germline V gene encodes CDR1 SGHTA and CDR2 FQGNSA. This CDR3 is CASSARQKGMNTEAFF. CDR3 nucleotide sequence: TGTGCCAGCAGCGCACGACAAAAGGGCATGAACACTGAAGCTTTCTTT.

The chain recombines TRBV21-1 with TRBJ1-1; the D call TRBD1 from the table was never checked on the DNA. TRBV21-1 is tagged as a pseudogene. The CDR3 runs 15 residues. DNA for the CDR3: TGTGCCAGCAGCAACGGCACGGGACAAAACACTGAAGCTTTCTTT. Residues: CASSNGTGQNTEAFF.